This T cell receptor (beta chain) was recorded in a study of blood T cell repertoires in COVID-19 (TCRdb year 2020). For the wider study: Collaborator samples came from the United States, Italy and Spain and covered acute and convalescent phases of COVID-19. The prospective study material was composed of cDNA or gDNA derived from T cells, B-cell-depleted T cells, or PBMCs. Subjects who had been exposed to COVID-19, were actively infected with it, or had recovered from it provided the deeply sampled blood TCRbeta repertoires that made up the dataset. The repertoires were released in a freely available public database meant as a resource for research on the immune response to SARS-CoV-2. Samples came from the ongoing ImmuneRACE study (first 160 participants) plus 1,254 subjects from 6 global collaborators. Sample metadata almost always included a de-identified subject ID, COVID-19 status, age in years and sex. HLA class I and class II types, where available, came from metadata supplied by the sample provider rather than from assay-based typing. The full study reports these points: How much clinical and demographic metadata was included differed by source and by participant, and the metadata was provided uncurated.

TCRbeta CDR3 regions were amplified from genomic DNA using the immunoSEQ Assay, a bias-controlled multiplex PCR. As for the authors' bioinformatics: Nucleated cell counts per sample were estimated from amplification of reference gene primers within the assay. Sequence reads were collapsed and filtered to measure the absolute abundance of every unique TCRbeta CDR3 rearrangement. Productive Simpson clonality was computed per sample as the square root of Simpson's diversity index over productive rearrangements. TCRdb limited this immuneACCESS table to in-frame rearrangements with V and J called. A share of clones is missing; checked studies link under half to unresolved V genes, and the rest is unexplained. V, J and clone size are those of that table, while D and trimming were read from the DNA. The sample contains hundreds of thousands of clones, 80% to 90% of them found a single time. The top ten constitute around 1.1% of the sample.

Concerning this clone itself: Its target antigen remains unknown. No quality values exist for individual bases; no much larger clone is one base distant.

Enrolling through a virtual design, the prospective study's participants ranged in age from roughly 18 to 95 years and lived across roughly 23 United States geographic areas. In the prospective study, cohorts were assigned on the basis of participant-reported clinical history obtained from a screening survey and a study questionnaire. Recovered participants in ImmuneRACE Cohort 3 were defined as having two consecutive negative NP/OP PCR tests, clearance from a healthcare professional, or resolution of symptoms. Mobile phlebotomists in the prospective study collected whole blood, serum and a nasopharyngeal or oropharyngeal swab from every participant. Participants in the prospective study had the option to provide additional blood draws and questionnaires over a roughly 2-month period. Prospective study blood samples were shipped either frozen or at room temperature before DNA extraction. The CDR1 and CDR2 encoded by the germline V gene are SGHVS and FQNEAQ. The CDR3 runs 13 residues from the cysteine to the phenylalanine. The CDR3 DNA has 39 bases and is translated from base 1. Trimming takes 5 bases from V and 4 bases from J, and the germline ends sit 12 bases apart.

This TCR came from a man aged 30 to 45 who had recovered from COVID-19. The sequenced sample was PBMCs or T cells enriched from blood (not recorded which). The rearrangement combines TRBV7-8 with TRBJ2-7; the D region possibly corresponds to TRBD2 (6 bases align). The sequenced DNA is TGTGCCAGCAGCCACGGGACTGCATACGAGCAGTACTTC. Translated, this gives CASSHGTAYEQYF. Full variable domain (CDR3 extended with the reference TRBV7-8 and TRBJ2-7 proteins): GAGVSQSPRYKVAKRGQDVALRCDPISGHVSLFWYQQALGQGPEFLTYFQNEAQLDKSGLPSDRFFAERPEGSVSTLKIQRTQQEDSAVYLCASSHGTAYEQYFGPGTRLTVT.